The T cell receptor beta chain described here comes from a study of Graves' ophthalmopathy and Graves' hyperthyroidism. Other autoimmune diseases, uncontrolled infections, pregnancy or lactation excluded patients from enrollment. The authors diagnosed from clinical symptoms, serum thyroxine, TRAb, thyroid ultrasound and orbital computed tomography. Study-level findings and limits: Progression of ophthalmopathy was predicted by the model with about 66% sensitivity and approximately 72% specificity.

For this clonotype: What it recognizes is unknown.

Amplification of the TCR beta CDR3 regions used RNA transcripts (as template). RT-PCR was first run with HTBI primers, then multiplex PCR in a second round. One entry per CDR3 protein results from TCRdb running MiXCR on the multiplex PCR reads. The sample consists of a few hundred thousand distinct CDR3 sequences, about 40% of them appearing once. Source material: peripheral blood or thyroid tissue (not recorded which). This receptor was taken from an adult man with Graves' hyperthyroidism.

CDR3 sequence reads: CSVAPTGYTF. The CDR3 nucleotides read TGCAGCGTCGCTCCGACTGGGTACACCTTC. This chain links TRBV29-1 with TRBJ1-2; D unresolved. Trimming shortened V by 6 bases and J by 11 bases, and 13 bases separated the two germline ends. Germline V lookup: CDR1 SQVTM, CDR2 ANQGSEA. CDR3 length: 10 residues.